This T cell receptor (beta chain) was obtained from a study of blood T cell repertoires in COVID-19. Repertoires were generated with immunoSEQ multiplex PCR, while TCRdb's copy carries only in-frame clones and drops some. Of over 350,000 clones detected, nearly 90% appear once; the ten largest clones hold about 2%. The CDR3 has 16 amino acids. Trimming took 3 bases from V and 0 from J; bases not matched to a gene: 7. Looked up from germline, CDR1 is ENHRY and CDR2 is SYGVKD. The chain joins TRBV10-3 to TRBJ1-2; 7 bases align to TRBD1. Sequencing input: PBMCs or T cells enriched from blood (not recorded which). The TCR comes from a woman between 18 and 29 years old with acute COVID-19. The CDR3 loop is CAISDLTGEANYGYTF. CDR3 nucleotide sequence: TGTGCCATCAGTGACTTAACAGGGGAGGCTAACTATGGCTACACCTTC.